These T cell receptor beta chains were read from a single sample in a study of T cell changes during pregnancy in multiple sclerosis. The repertoire was sequenced with immunoSEQ multiplex PCR; TCRdb's copy has only in-frame clones and lacks some. The sample comprises 100,000 or so clones, roughly 91% of which are singletons, and around 4.1% rests with the top ten. Sequenced here: peripheral blood, sampled in the first trimester of pregnancy. The origin of the receptors is a female donor with multiple sclerosis, enrolled in a pregnancy study. The CDR3 runs from the conserved cysteine through the conserved F or W.

V,J,CDR3
TRBV19,TRBJ1-6,CASSSLSSPLHF
TRBV7-6,TRBJ2-3,CASSSLAGGSTDTQYF
TRBV2,TRBJ2-5,CASSAGGRAREETQYF
TRBV27,TRBJ2-7,CASGHTRYEQYF
TRBV5-1,TRBJ2-3,CASSSGGGGTDTQYF
TRBV7-6,TRBJ1-4,CASSSGRGQGEKLFF
TRBV4-2,TRBJ1-6,CASSQDRQGGSPLHF
TRBV15,TRBJ1-6,CATSRERQVGNSPLHF
TRBV2,TRBJ1-2,CASSGRVYGYTF
TRBV5-7,TRBJ2-7,CASSLPGQTPYEQYF
TRBV25-1,TRBJ2-3,CASRNGLAGGTDTQYF
TRBV7-8,TRBJ1-2,CASSLLTGGTGYTF
TRBV7-2,TRBJ1-2,CASGTGGLHYGYTF
TRBV5-3,TRBJ2-7,CARSSGRGGREEQYF
TRBV7-9,TRBJ2-1,CASSYLLAGVSNEQFF
TRBV5-6,TRBJ1-5,CASSLVGRQPQHF
TRBV5-6,TRBJ2-2,CASSLVERRPGELFF
TRBV7-9,TRBJ2-5,CASRPKPGLVYETQYF
TRBV5-1,TRBJ2-3,CASSLGERNTDTQYF
TRBV6-5,TRBJ1-2,CASRPGQGGGYTF
TRBV19,TRBJ1-2,CASSMGRLSGYTF
TRBV4-2,TRBJ2-3,CASSQDQGSGADTQYF
TRBV4-1,TRBJ1-2,CASTDSYGYTF
TRBV6-5,TRBJ1-2,CASSYSTTQPRGYTF
TRBV5-1,TRBJ1-1,CASSIGQGITEAFF
TRBV13,TRBJ2-5,CASSFVAGAQETQYF
TRBV5-1,TRBJ2-7,CASSLATAGGNEQYF
TRBV5-6,TRBJ1-1,CASRAWDRNTEAFF
TRBV7-2,TRBJ2-5,CASSSILRARETQYF
TRBV6-5,TRBJ2-7,CASSSGQGGGLDF
TRBV7-9,TRBJ2-7,CASKPGTGAYEQYF
TRBV11-2,TRBJ2-7,CASSFGGNDEQYF
TRBV6-5,TRBJ2-5,CASSISGRGQETQYF
TRBV4-1,TRBJ2-5,CASSPNTGRGVRETQYF
TRBV27,TRBJ1-6,CASSSNPTGATINSPLHF
TRBV10-3,TRBJ2-2,CAISESYRYTGELFF
TRBV18,TRBJ2-1,CASSVGQDKRYNEQFF
TRBV12-5,TRBJ2-7,CASGFGTSRTYEQYF
TRBV6-1,TRBJ2-3,CASRIGGSSTDTQYF
TRBV5-1,TRBJ1-1,CASSLIENTEAFF
TRBV5-1,TRBJ1-3,CASSRAQGSGNTIYF
TRBV7-6,TRBJ2-1,CASSLGGGTSGDYNEQFF
TRBV4-1,TRBJ2-1,CASSIAGGRNEQFF
TRBV15,TRBJ1-6,CATSRVVGRGNSPLHF
TRBV7-7,TRBJ1-2,CAFGTGGMAADGYTF
TRBV19,TRBJ2-1,CASRELAGPYNEQFF
TRBV7-8,TRBJ1-5,CASSSDRGGPLSNQPQHF
TRBV7-9,TRBJ2-2,CASSISGQPTGELFF
TRBV2,TRBJ2-7,CASSESGGVIYEQYF
TRBV6-5,TRBJ1-6,CASSLTGSFYNSPLHF